The 3 T cell receptor beta chains given below trace back to one sample, sequenced in a study of Ad26.COV2.S vaccination and SARS-CoV-2 variants (dated by TCRdb to the early 2020s). Read against the paper, the sample's treatment or condition label means: around 19 received Ad26.COV2.S at low or high dose, single or two shots; about 5 received placebo; per-sample allocation not given. For vaccine and placebo recipients, the sequenced repertoires came from samples collected on day 63 after the first injection. Libraries were built with the immunoSEQ multiplex PCR assay. TCRdb obtained this table from immuneACCESS and retained in-frame rearrangements with V and J assigned. These tables miss some clones; where compared with another copy, unresolved V genes account for less than half of the shortfall, and the remainder is unexplained. The sample table contains about 250,000 clones; only one count was recorded for approximately 90% of them. The ten largest clones capture roughly 3% of the sample.

The specimen was peripheral blood, collected in a trial of Ad26.COV2.S vaccine versus placebo. The receptors were gathered from a person aged 18-65 years who received the Ad26.COV2.S COVID-19 vaccine or a placebo.

The chain joins TRBV6-5 to TRBJ1-4; possible D gene TRBD1, 6 bases. V was trimmed by 5 bases and J by 8 bases, leaving 15 bases between them. CDR3 size: 14 residues. Germline lookup yields CDR1 MNHEY and CDR2 SVGAGI. CDR3 region: CASSKTGGGEKLFF. CDR3 bases: TGTGCCAGCAGTAAGACAGGCGGGGGGGAAAAACTGTTTTTT.

J is TRBJ2-2 and V is TRBV2; D unresolved. This CDR3 comprises 12 residues. V lost 7 bases to trimming and J lost 5 bases, with 8 bases between them. Germline V lookup: CDR1 SNHLY, CDR2 FYNNEI. The CDR3 nucleotides are TGTGCCAGCATGAGAGGAACCGGGGAGCTGTTTTTT. It yields the protein CASMRGTGELFF.

This chain links TRBV25-1 with TRBJ2-7, with D possibly matching TRBD2 (5 bases). The CDR3 sequence is 15 residues long. Germline V gene lookup returns CDR1 MGHDK and CDR2 SYGVNS. V lost 3 bases and J 3 bases, leaving 15 bases between the germline ends. CDR3 DNA sequence: TGTGCCAGCAGTGAGGGAGACGTAGGGTACTACGAGCAGTACTTC. Amino acids: CASSEGDVGYYEQYF.